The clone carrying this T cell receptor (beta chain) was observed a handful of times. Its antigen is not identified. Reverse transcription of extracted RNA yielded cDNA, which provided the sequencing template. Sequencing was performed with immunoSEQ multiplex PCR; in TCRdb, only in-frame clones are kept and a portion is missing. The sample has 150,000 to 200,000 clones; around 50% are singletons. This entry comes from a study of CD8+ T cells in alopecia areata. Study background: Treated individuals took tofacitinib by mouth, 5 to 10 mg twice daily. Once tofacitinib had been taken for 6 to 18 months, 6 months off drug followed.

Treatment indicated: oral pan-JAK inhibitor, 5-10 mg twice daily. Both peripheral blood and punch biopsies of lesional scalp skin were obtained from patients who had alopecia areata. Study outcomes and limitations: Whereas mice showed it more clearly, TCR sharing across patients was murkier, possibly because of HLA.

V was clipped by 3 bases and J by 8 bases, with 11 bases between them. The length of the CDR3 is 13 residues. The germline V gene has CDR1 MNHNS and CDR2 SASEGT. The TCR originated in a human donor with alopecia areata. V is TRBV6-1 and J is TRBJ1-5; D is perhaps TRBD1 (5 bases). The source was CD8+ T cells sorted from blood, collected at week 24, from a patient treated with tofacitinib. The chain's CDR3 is CASSDQGREPQHF. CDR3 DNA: TGTGCCAGCAGTGATCAGGGTAGAGAGCCCCAGCATTTT.